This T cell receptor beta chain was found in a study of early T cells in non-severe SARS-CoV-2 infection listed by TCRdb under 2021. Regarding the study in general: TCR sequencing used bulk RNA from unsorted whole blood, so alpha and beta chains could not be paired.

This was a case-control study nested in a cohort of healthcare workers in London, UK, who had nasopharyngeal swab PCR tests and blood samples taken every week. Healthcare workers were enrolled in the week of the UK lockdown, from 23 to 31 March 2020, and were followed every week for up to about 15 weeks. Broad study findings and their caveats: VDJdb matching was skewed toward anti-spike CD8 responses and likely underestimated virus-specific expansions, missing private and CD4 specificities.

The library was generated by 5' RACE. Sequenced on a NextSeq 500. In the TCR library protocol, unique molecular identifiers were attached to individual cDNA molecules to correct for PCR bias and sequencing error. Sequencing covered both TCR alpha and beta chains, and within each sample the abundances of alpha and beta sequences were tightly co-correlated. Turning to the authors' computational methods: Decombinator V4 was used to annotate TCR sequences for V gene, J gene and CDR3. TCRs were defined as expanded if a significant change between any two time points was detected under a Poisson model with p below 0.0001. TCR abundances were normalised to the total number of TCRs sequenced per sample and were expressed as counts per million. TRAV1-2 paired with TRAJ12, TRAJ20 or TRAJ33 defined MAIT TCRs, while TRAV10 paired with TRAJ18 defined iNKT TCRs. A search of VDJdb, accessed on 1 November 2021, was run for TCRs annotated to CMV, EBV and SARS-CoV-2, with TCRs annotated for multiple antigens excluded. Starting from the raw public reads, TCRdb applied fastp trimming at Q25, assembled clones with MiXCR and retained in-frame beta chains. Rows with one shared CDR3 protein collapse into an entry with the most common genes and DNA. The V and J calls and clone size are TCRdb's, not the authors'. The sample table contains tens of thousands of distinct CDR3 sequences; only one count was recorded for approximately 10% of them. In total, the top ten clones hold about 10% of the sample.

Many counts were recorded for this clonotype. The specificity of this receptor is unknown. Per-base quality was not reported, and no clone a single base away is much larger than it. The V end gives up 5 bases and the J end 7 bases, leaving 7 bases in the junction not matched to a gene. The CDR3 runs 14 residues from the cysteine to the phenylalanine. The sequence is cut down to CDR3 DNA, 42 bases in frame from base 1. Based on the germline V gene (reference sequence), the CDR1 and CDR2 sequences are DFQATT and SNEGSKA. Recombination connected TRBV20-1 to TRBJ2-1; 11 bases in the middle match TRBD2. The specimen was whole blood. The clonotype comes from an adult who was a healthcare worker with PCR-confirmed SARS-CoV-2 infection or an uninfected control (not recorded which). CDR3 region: CSAYTSGGGNEQFF. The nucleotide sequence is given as TGCAGTGCTTACACTAGCGGGGGAGGAAATGAGCAGTTCTTC.